Listed here are 15 T cell receptor beta chains from one sample, sequenced in a study of Ad26.COV2.S vaccination and SARS-CoV-2 variants. Data came from immunoSEQ multiplex PCR; TCRdb stores just in-frame clones and leaves some out. The sample holds more than 150,000 clones; 87% are singletons and the top ten take about 5.9%. The sample in question was peripheral blood, obtained after recovery from COVID-19. These receptors were obtained from a human donor who had recovered from COVID-19.

This chain links TRBV2 with TRBJ2-4, with D possibly matching TRBD1 (8 bases). There are 13 residues in the CDR3. Germline V gene lookup returns CDR1 SNHLY and CDR2 FYNNEI. With 7 bases removed from V and 8 bases from J, the gap between germline ends came to 15 bases. Here the CDR3 DNA reads TGTGCCAGCACCGTAACAGGGGGGGACATTCAGTACTTC. Translation gives CASTVTGGDIQYF.

This chain uses TRBV5-1 with TRBJ1-5; the match to TRBD1 covers 7 bases. This CDR3 region has 15 residues. Germline loops: CDR1 SGHRS, CDR2 YFSETQ. The J segment lost 6 bases and the V segment lost 0 bases, leaving 6 bases of the junction unmatched. CDR3 DNA sequence: TGCGCCAGCAGCTTGGGGTCAGGGGGGCTTCAGCCCCAGCATTTT. Its translation: CASSLGSGGLQPQHF.

The rearrangement joins TRBV27 to TRBJ2-7; 7 bases line up with TRBD2. The trim removed 6 bases at V and 0 bases at J, leaving 8 bases unmatched. Per germline, CDR1 MNHEY and CDR2 SMNVEV (reference sequence). This CDR3 is built from 15 residues. The CDR3 loop reads CASRLAGVSSYEQYF. CDR3 in DNA: TGTGCCAGCAGGTTGGCGGGGGTAAGCTCCTACGAGCAGTACTTC.

This sequence joins TRBV2 and TRBJ1-4, with D maybe TRBD1 (5 bases). Trimming took 3 bases from V and 7 from J, leaving 12 bases between them. Germline V gene lookup returns CDR1 SNHLY and CDR2 FYNNEI. This CDR3 comprises 14 residues. The CDR3 region has the DNA TGTGCCAGCAGTGAGGGGGGAGTCGGTGAAAAACTGTTTTTT. As protein: CASSEGGVGEKLFF.

The chain uses TRBV27 and TRBJ2-5; D ambiguous. The CDR3 consists of 14 residues. V lost 6 bases, J lost 5 bases, and 16 bases lay in between. Germline-derived CDR1 and CDR2 are MNHEY and SMNVEV (reference sequence). The chain's CDR3 is CASRPSWVGETQYF. Written as DNA, the CDR3 is TGTGCCAGCAGGCCCTCATGGGTAGGGGAGACCCAGTACTTC.

CDR3 in DNA: TGTGCCAGTAGTCGGGAGCAGGGGAACCGTGGCTACACCTTC. Translated: CASSREQGNRGYTF. The chain carries TRBV19 and TRBJ1-2, with D perhaps matching TRBD1 (6 bases). Germline V gene sequence: CDR1 LNHDA, CDR2 SQIVND (reference sequence). This CDR3 region has 14 residues. Trimming removed 5 bases from V and 7 bases from J, with 17 bases in between. Using reference TRBV19 and TRBJ1-2 for the parts outside the CDR3, the full variable domain is DGGITQSPKYLFRKEGQNVTLSCEQNLNHDAMYWYRQDPGQGLRLIYYSQIVNDFQKGDIAEGYSVSREKKESFPLTVTSAQKNPTAFYLCASSREQGNRGYTFGSGTRLTVV.

This clone was counted a single time. The V gene is TRBV9, the J gene TRBJ2-2; 9 bases line up with TRBD2. Per germline, CDR1 SGDLS and CDR2 YYNGEE. The CDR3 extends over 16 amino acids. V was clipped by 0 bases and J by 6 bases; unmatched bases: 6. For the CDR3, the DNA is TGTGCCAGCAGCGTAGGAGGGAGGACTAGCGCCGGGGAGCTGTTTTTT. Amino acids: CASSVGGRTSAGELFF.

V and J are TRBV29-1 and TRBJ2-7, with unresolved D. The ends were cut back, 7 bases at V and 1 base at J, with 14 bases in the middle. This CDR3 is built from 13 residues. Germline values: CDR1 SQVTM, CDR2 ANQGSEA. CDR3 protein: CSGTFVDSYEQYF. CDR3 DNA sequence: TGCAGCGGGACCTTCGTGGATTCCTACGAGCAGTACTTC.

The chain carries TRBV6-5 and TRBJ1-2, with D perhaps matching TRBD1 (5 bases). With 6 bases removed from V and 8 bases from J, the gap between germline ends came to 7 bases. The length of the CDR3 is 10 residues. Germline values: CDR1 MNHEY, CDR2 SVGAGI. The CDR3 nucleotides read TGTGCCAGCAGCCCAGGGGGCTACACCTTC. Protein sequence: CASSPGGYTF.

The chain uses TRBV5-1 and TRBJ2-1; 8 bases agree with TRBD1. From germline, CDR1 is SGHRS and CDR2 YFSETQ. With V trimmed by 3 bases and J by 3 bases, 5 bases remained unmatched. This CDR3 is 15 amino acids long. The CDR3 DNA reads as TGCGCCAGCAGCTCCTGGGGGACAGGCTACAATGAGCAGTTCTTC. This gives the protein CASSSWGTGYNEQFF.

This rearrangement joins TRBV7-2 to TRBJ2-7; no clear D gene. The V gene's germline CDR1 is SGHTA and CDR2 FQGNSA. V was trimmed by 3 bases and J by 3 bases, leaving 3 bases between them. The CDR3 has 11 residues. In DNA form, the CDR3 reads TGTGCCAGCAGCTTCGACTACGAGCAGTACTTC. Translated: CASSFDYEQYF.

The rearrangement joins TRBV6-5 to TRBJ2-5, with TRBD1 matching 10 bases. In germline, CDR1 is MNHEY, CDR2 SVGAGI. This CDR3 is 15 amino acids long. V gave up 2 bases and J gave up 5 bases; unmatched junction bases: 5. The CDR3 here is CASSYVGTGDETQYF. The CDR3 coding sequence is TGTGCCAGCAGTTACGTGGGGACAGGGGACGAGACCCAGTACTTC.

CDR3 DNA sequence: TGTGCCACCAGTGAGACAGAATCAGTACAAGAGACCCAGTACTTC. Its protein is CATSETESVQETQYF. The chain couples TRBV24-1 to TRBJ2-5; possibly TRBD1 for D (5 bases). This CDR3 contains 15 residues. The germline V gene encodes CDR1 KGHDR and CDR2 SFDVKD. The V end lost 4 bases, the J end lost 2 bases, and 13 bases lay between the germline ends.

This chain links TRBV2 with TRBJ2-2, with no clear D. V lost 4 bases and J 2 bases, leaving 8 bases between the germline ends. The CDR3 has 14 amino acids. CDR1 SNHLY and CDR2 FYNNEI come from the germline V gene. Here the CDR3 DNA reads TGTGCCAGCAGTGTGTTCGCAAACACCGGGGAGCTGTTTTTT. This encodes CASSVFANTGELFF.

The chain joins TRBV7-9 to TRBJ1-2; no clear D gene. The CDR3 loop spans 14 amino acids. V shed 1 base and J shed 6 bases, with 12 bases lying between them. CDR1 and CDR2 (germline): SEHNR, FQNEAQ (reference sequence). This CDR3 reads CASSLGNPSDGYTF. The CDR3 bases are TGTGCCAGCAGCTTAGGCAATCCTTCCGATGGCTACACCTTC.